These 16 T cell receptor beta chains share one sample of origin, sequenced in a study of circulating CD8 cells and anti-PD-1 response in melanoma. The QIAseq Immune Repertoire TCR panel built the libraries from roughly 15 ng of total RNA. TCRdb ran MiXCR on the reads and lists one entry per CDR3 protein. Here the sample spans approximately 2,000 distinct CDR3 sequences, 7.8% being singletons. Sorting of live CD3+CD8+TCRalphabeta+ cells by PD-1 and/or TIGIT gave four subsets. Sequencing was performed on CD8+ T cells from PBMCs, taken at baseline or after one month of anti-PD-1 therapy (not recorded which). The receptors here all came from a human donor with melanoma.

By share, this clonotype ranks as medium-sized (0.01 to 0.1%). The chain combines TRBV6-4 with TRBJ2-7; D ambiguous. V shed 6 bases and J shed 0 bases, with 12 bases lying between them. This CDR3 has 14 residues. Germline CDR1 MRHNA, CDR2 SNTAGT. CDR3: CASSPTDSSYEQYF. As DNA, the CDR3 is TGTGCCAGCAGCCCCACTGATAGCTCCTACGAGCAGTACTTC.

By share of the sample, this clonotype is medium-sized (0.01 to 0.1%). CDR3 in DNA: TGTGCCAGCAGTTACTCAGCTATGAACACTGAAGCTTTCTTT. It specifies CASSYSAMNTEAFF. The V gene is TRBV6-5, the J gene TRBJ1-1, with D unclear. Trimming took off 0 bases at V and 0 bases at J, with 5 bases between the two ends. CDR3 size: 14 residues. Germline V lookup: CDR1 MNHEY, CDR2 SVGAGI.

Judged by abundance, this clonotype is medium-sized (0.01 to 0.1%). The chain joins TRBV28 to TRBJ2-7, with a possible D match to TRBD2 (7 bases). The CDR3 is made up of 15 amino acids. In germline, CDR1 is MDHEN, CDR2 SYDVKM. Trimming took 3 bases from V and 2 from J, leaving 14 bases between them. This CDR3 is CASSFAVGGAYEQYF. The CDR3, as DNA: TGTGCCAGCAGTTTCGCTGTAGGGGGGGCCTACGAGCAGTACTTC.

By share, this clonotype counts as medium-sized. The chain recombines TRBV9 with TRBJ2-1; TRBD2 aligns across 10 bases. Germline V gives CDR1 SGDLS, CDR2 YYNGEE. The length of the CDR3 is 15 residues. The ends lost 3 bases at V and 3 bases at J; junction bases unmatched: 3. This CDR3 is CASSARTSGYNEQFF. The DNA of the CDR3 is TGTGCCAGCAGCGCTAGGACTAGCGGCTACAATGAGCAGTTCTTC. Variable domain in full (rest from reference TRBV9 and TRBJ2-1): DSGVTQTPKHLITATGQRVTLRCSPRSGDLSVYWYQQSLDQGLQFLIQYYNGEERAKGNILERFSAQQFPDLHSELNLSSLELGDSALYFCASSARTSGYNEQFFGPGTRLTVL.

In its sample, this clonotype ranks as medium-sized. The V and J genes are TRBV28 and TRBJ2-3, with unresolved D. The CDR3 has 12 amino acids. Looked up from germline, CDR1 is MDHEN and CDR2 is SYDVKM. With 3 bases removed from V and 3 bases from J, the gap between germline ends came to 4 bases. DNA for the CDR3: TGTGCCAGCAGTTTTTCGACAGATACGCAGTATTTT. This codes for CASSFSTDTQYF.

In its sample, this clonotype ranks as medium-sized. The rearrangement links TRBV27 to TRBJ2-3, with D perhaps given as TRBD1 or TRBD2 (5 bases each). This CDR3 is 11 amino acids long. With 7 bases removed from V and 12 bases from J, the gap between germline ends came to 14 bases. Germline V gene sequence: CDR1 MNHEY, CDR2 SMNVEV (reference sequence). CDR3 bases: TGTGCCAGCACCCGAGGGACGGATCAGTATTTT. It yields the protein CASTRGTDQYF.

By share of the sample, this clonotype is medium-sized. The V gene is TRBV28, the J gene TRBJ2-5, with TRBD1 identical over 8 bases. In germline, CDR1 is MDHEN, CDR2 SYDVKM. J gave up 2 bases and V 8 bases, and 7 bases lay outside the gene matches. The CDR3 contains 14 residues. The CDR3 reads CASGDTGGQETQYF. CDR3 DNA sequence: TGTGCCAGCGGTGATACAGGGGGTCAAGAGACCCAGTACTTC.

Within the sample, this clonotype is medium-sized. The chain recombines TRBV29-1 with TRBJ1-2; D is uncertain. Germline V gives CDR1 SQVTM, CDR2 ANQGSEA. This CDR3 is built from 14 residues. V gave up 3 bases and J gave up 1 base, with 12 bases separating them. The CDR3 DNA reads TGCAGCGTTGACGCAGGAGAGGTTAACTATGGCTACACCTTC. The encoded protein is CSVDAGEVNYGYTF.

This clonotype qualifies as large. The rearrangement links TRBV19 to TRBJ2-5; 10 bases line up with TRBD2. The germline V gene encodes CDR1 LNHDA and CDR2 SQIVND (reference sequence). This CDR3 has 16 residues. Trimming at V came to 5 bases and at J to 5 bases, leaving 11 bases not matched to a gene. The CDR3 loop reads CASSGPLAGVLETQYF. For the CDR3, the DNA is TGTGCCAGTAGTGGACCCCTAGCGGGAGTTTTGGAGACCCAGTACTTC. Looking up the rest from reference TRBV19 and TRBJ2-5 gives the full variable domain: DGGITQSPKYLFRKEGQNVTLSCEQNLNHDAMYWYRQDPGQGLRLIYYSQIVNDFQKGDIAEGYSVSREKKESFPLTVTSAQKNPTAFYLCASSGPLAGVLETQYFGPGTRLLVL.

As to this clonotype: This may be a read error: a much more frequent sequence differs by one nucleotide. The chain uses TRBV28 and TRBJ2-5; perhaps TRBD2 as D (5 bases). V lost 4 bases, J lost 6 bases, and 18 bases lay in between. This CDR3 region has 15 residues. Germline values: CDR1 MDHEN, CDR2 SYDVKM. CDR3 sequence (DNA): TGTGCCAGCAGTTCCCCGGGAAAGGGTGGGAAGACCCAGTACTTC. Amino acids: CASSSPGKGGKTQYF.

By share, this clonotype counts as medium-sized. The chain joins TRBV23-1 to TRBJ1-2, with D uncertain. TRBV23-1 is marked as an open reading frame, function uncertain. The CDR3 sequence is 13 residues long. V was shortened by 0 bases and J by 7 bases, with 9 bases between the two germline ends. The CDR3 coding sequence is TGCGCCAGCAGTCAATCTGTGAGAGGTGGCTACACCTTC. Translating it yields CASSQSVRGGYTF.

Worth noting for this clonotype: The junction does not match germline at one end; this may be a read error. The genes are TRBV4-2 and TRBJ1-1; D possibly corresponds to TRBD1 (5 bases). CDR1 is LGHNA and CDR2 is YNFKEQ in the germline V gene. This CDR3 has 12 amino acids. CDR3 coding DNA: TGCGCCAGCAGCCAAGACAGAACTGAAGCTTTCTTT. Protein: CASSQDRTEAFF.

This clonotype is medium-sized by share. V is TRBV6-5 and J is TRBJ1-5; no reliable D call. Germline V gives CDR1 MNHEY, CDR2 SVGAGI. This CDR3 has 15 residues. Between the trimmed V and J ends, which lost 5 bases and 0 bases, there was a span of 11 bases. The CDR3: CASSQTENSNQPQHF. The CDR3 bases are TGTGCCAGCAGTCAAACAGAAAATAGCAATCAGCCCCAGCATTTT.

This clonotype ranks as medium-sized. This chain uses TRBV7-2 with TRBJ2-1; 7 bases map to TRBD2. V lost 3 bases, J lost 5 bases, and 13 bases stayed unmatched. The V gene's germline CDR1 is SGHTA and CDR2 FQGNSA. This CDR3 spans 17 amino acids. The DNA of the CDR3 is TGTGCCAGCAGCTTCCGACCTACAGCGGGACTGAACAATGAGCAGTTCTTC. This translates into CASSFRPTAGLNNEQFF. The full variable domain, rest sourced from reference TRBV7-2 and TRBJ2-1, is GAGVSQSPSNKVTEKGKDVELRCDPISGHTALYWYRQSLGQGLEFLIYFQGNSAPDKSGLPSDRFSAERTGGSVSTLTIQRTQQEDSAVYLCASSFRPTAGLNNEQFFGPGTRLTVL.

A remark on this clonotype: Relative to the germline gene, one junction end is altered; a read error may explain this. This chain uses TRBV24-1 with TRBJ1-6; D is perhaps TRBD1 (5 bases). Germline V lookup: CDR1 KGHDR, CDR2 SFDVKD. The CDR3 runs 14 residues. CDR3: CVTTSGQVQLAIDF. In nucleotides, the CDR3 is TGTGTCACCACCTCAGGGCAGGTCCAGCTGGCTATAGACTTT.

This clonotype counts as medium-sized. CDR3 amino acids: CSAFSRGSYEQYF. CDR3 sequence (DNA): TGCAGTGCCTTCTCCCGCGGCTCCTACGAGCAGTACTTC. The gene calls are TRBV20-1 and TRBJ2-7, with unresolved D. Germline loops: CDR1 DFQATT, CDR2 SNEGSKA (reference sequence). The V gene lost 6 bases and the J gene lost 0 bases, with 12 bases spanning the gap. The CDR3 has 13 residues.